This note documents a single T cell receptor (beta chain) sequence. The source of the sample is a study of blood T cell repertoires in COVID-19. The wider study: Both acute and convalescent COVID-19 samples were obtained from the United States, Italy and Spain. T cells, B-cell-depleted T cells, or PBMCs provided the cDNA or gDNA that served as material.

Germline-derived CDR1 and CDR2 are GTSNPN and SVGIG (reference sequence). The CDR3 loop spans 15 amino acids. V was pared by 1 base and J by 5 bases, with 7 bases of the junction left unmatched. In the authors' methods: Estimation of nucleated cell counts relied on the amplification of reference gene primers. The repertoire was sequenced with immunoSEQ multiplex PCR; TCRdb's copy has only in-frame clones and lacks some. V, J and clone size derive from that table, while D and trimming were established from the DNA sequence. The data contain 300,000 or so clones, approximately 90% of them singletons. The sequence was collected from a woman aged 40 to 50 with acute or convalescent COVID-19. Input material: peripheral blood. The chain links TRBV30 to TRBJ2-1; 8 bases fit TRBD1. CDR3 sequence (DNA): TGTGCCTGGAGTGGGACAGGGATTAGTAACAATGAGCAGTTCTTC. It yields the protein CAWSGTGISNNEQFF.